Listed here are 4 T cell receptor beta chains from one sample, sequenced in a study of cytomegalovirus exposure and HLA in healthy donors. The PCR had 60 Vbeta and 13 Jbeta primers. Data came from immunoSEQ multiplex PCR; TCRdb stores just in-frame clones and leaves some out. Here the sample spans some 140,000 clones, 80% being singletons. Sequenced sample: PBMCs. These receptor sequences come from a woman aged 35 to 49 in good health and CMV-seropositive.

This chain connects TRBV7-6 to TRBJ2-2; tentatively, D is TRBD1 (5 bases). Germline V gene lookup returns CDR1 SGHVS and CDR2 FNYEAQ. V was cut by 2 bases and J by 4 bases, with 8 bases left in between. This CDR3 is 14 amino acids long. The CDR3 protein is CASSLSGPTGELFF. The CDR3 DNA sequence: TGTGCCAGCAGCTTATCAGGGCCCACCGGGGAGCTGTTTTTT.

The rearrangement uses TRBV30 and TRBJ1-2; no definite D call. This CDR3 region has 13 residues. V lost 2 bases and J 1 base, leaving 8 bases between the germline ends. The V gene's germline CDR1 is GTSNPN and CDR2 SVGIG (reference sequence). In DNA form, the CDR3 reads TGTGCCTGGAGTCTCGGGATTAACTATGGCTACACCTTC. This sequence encodes CAWSLGINYGYTF.

The chain uses TRBV18 and TRBJ1-5; 9 bases fit TRBD1. CDR3 size: 17 residues. In germline, CDR1 is KGHSH, CDR2 LQKENI. Trimming took 3 bases from V and 5 from J; bases not matched to a gene: 11. CDR3: CASSPTGTGLLDQPQHF. The CDR3 region has the DNA TGTGCCAGCTCACCGACCGGGACAGGGTTATTAGATCAGCCCCAGCATTTT. The full variable domain, its missing parts supplied by reference TRBV18 and TRBJ1-5, is NAGVMQNPRHLVRRRGQEARLRCSPMKGHSHVYWYRQLPEEGLKFMVYLQKENIIDESGMPKERFSAEFPKEGPSILRIQQVVRGDSAAYFCASSPTGTGLLDQPQHFGDGTRLSIL.

The chain carries TRBV28 and TRBJ2-6; the D gene is possibly TRBD2 (6 bases). Deletions cut 3 bases from V and 2 bases from J, with 11 bases between. Germline V gene data show CDR1 as MDHEN and CDR2 as SYDVKM. The CDR3 sequence is 16 residues long. CDR3 amino acids: CASSFRAGPGANVLTF. The CDR3 nucleotides read TGTGCCAGCAGTTTCCGTGCGGGACCTGGGGCCAACGTCCTGACTTTC.